The clone carrying this TCR beta chain was picked up many times. The data originate from a study of low-dose radiotherapy and immunotherapy resistance in tumors. Germline V gene sequence: CDR1 SNHLY, CDR2 FYNNEI. Losses at the gene ends were 6 bases for V and 6 bases for J; bases not matched to a gene: 7. The CDR3 is made up of 15 amino acids. With a constant-region primer and a V-primer adapter, TCRs were subjected to approximately 21 PCR cycles of amplification. A single record per CDR3 protein comes from TCRdb applying MiXCR to the reads. The sample has under 60,000 distinct CDR3 sequences, about 12% seen once. Stated time point: before trial treatment.

The genes are TRBV2 and TRBJ2-2; 10 positions agree with TRBD2. This receptor was identified in a female donor with ovarian cancer. Here the sequenced sample was PBMCs, taken before treatment. In DNA, the CDR3 is TGTGCCAGCAGGGGAAGCGGGAGGGCCGCCGGGGAGCTGTTTTTT. Protein product: CASRGSGRAAGELFF.